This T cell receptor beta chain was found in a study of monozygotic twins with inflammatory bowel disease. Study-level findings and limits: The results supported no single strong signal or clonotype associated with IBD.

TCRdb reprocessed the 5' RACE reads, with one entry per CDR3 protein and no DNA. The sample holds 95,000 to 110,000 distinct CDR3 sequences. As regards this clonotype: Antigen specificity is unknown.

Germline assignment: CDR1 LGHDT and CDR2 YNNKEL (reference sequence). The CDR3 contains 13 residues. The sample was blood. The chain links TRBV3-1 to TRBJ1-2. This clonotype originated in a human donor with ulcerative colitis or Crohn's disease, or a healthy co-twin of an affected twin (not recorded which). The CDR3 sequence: CASSQHGSHGYTF.